The 9 T cell receptor beta chains reported below all come from one sample, sequenced in a study. The TRBV12-4/TRBJ1-2 clonotypes were amplified using barcode primers with ligated adaptors. TCRdb analysed the multiplex PCR reads with MiXCR anew, one entry per CDR3 protein. The table shows roughly 820 distinct CDR3 sequences, with around 13% occurring only once. Sequencing was done on a sample of naive CD4+ T cells sorted from blood. Subset reported: naive CD4+ T cells, CD4+CD45RA+CD25-. Source of these receptors: a female donor with breast cancer.

This rearrangement joins TRBV12-3 or TRBV12-4 to TRBJ1-2, with 9 bases matching TRBD1. With V trimmed by 6 bases and J by 4 bases, 6 bases remained unmatched. The CDR3 is 14 amino acids. The CDR3 sequence is CASRLGTGTYGYTF. In DNA form, the CDR3 reads TGTGCCAGCAGGCTTGGGACAGGGACCTATGGCTACACCTTC.

The chain has TRBV12-3 or TRBV12-4 and TRBJ1-2, with TRBD1 matching 8 bases. V lost 6 bases to trimming and J lost 8 bases; unmatched junction nucleotides: 8. CDR3 length: 13 residues. In nucleotides, the CDR3 is TGTGCCAGCAGATCGGACAGGGCGCGCGGCTACACCTTC. This sequence encodes CASRSDRARGYTF.

By proportion, this clonotype is medium-sized (0.01 to 0.1%). The chain is built from TRBV12-3 or TRBV12-4 and TRBJ1-2; D is possibly TRBD1 (5 bases). The CDR3 covers 15 residues. The V gene lost 8 bases and the J gene lost 6 bases, with 22 bases spanning the gap. The CDR3 is CASRGRDGSRHGYTF. The CDR3 region has the DNA TGTGCCAGCCGGGGACGGGACGGATCGAGGCATGGCTACACCTTC.

This clonotype is medium-sized within its sample. This chain links TRBV12-3 or TRBV12-4 with TRBJ1-2, with D hard to call. The CDR3 contains 14 residues. V lost 6 bases and J 2 bases, leaving 13 bases between the germline ends. The CDR3 DNA follows: TGTGCCAGCAGCCCTCACACTCCGAACTATGGCTACACCTTC. It encodes CASSPHTPNYGYTF.

By its share, this clonotype is large. The chain joins TRBV12-3 or TRBV12-4 to TRBJ1-2, with unresolved D. V was shortened by 0 bases and J by 6 bases, with 5 bases between the two germline ends. The CDR3 sequence is 12 residues long. The CDR3 loop reads CASSLAGNGYTF. In DNA, the CDR3 is TGTGCCAGCAGTTTAGCGGGGAATGGCTACACCTTC.

This clonotype is termed medium-sized (0.01 to 0.1%). V gene TRBV12-3 or TRBV12-4 combines with J gene TRBJ1-2; D unresolved. The CDR3 runs to 14 residues. The germline V and J ends were trimmed by 1 base and 5 bases, with 11 bases remaining between them. The CDR3 here is CASSLGGPGYGYTF. Here the CDR3 DNA reads TGTGCCAGCAGTTTAGGAGGGCCGGGTTATGGCTACACCTTC.

By proportion, this clonotype is medium-sized. The V call is TRBV12-3 or TRBV12-4, the J call TRBJ1-2; no definite D call. The V end lost 2 bases, the J end lost 4 bases, and 11 bases lay between the germline ends. The CDR3 has 14 amino acids. DNA for the CDR3: TGTGCCAGCAGTTTACTGTCGGGCGTCTATGGCTACACCTTC. Translation gives CASSLLSGVYGYTF.

This clonotype counts as medium-sized. The chain is built from TRBV12-3 or TRBV12-4 and TRBJ1-2; possible D gene TRBD1, 5 bases. There are 13 residues in the CDR3. V was pared by 6 bases and J by 0 bases, with 8 bases between. The CDR3 DNA reads TGTGCCAGCAGAAGACAGTCTAACTATGGCTACACCTTC. It yields the protein CASRRQSNYGYTF.

This rearrangement joins TRBV12-3 or TRBV12-4 to TRBJ1-2; no reliable D call. The CDR3 has 15 residues. The V end lost 3 bases, the J end lost 5 bases, and 16 bases lay between the germline ends. The CDR3, as DNA: TGTGCCAGCAGTTTGGTTGACCGCGTGGGATATGGCTACACCTTC. Translation gives CASSLVDRVGYGYTF.